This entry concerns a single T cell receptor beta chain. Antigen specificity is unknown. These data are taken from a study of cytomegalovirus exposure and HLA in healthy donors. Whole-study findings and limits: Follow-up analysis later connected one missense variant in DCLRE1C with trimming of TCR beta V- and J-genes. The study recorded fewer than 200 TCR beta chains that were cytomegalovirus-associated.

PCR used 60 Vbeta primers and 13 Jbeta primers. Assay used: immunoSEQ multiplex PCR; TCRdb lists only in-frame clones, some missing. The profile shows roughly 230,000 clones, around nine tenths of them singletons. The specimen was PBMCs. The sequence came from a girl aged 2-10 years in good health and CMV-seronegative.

For the CDR3, the DNA is TGTGCCAGCTCCCAGGGAAACTATGGCTACACCTTC. It specifies CASSQGNYGYTF. The chain links TRBV6-1 to TRBJ1-2, with a possible D match to TRBD1 (5 bases). CDR1 is MNHNS and CDR2 is SASEGT in the germline V gene. The V end was cut by 8 bases, the J end by 2 bases, with 9 bases between. This CDR3 is built from 12 residues.